This TCR beta chain originates from a study of blood T cell repertoires in COVID-19. Study-wide background: Material from acute and convalescent COVID-19 was sourced from the United States, Italy and Spain. PBMCs, B-cell-depleted T cells, or T cells provided the cDNA or gDNA that made up the material.

Authors' methods: By means of reference gene primer amplification, nucleated cell counts were estimated. TCRdb keeps only in-frame clones here, not all; method: immunoSEQ multiplex PCR. Clone size and the V and J calls come from that table; the DNA yielded D and trimming. The table lists 200,000 to 300,000 clones, 86% of them singletons, with over 1.5% in the top ten. The V gene end was trimmed by 4 bases and the J gene end by 0 bases; junction bases not matched to a gene: 14. There are 19 residues in the CDR3. Germline V lookup: CDR1 MNHGY, CDR2 SAAAGT. V is TRBV6-8 and J is TRBJ2-7, with 11 nucleotides matching TRBD2. Sequenced sample: peripheral blood. This TCR came from a young man with active or convalescent COVID-19. The CDR3 coding sequence is TGTGCCAGCAGTTCTTTTCCGTATAGCGGGGGGGCAATCTCCTACGAGCAGTACTTC. Translating it yields CASSSFPYSGGAISYEQYF.